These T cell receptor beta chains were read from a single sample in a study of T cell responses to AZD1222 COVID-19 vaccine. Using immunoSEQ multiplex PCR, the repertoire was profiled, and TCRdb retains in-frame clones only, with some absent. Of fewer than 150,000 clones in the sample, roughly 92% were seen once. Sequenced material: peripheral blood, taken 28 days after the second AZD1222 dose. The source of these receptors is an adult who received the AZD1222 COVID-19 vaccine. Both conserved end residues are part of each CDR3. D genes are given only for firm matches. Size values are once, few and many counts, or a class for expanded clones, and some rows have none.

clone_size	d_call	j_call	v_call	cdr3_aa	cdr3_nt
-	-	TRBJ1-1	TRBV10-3	CAISESRGLVTEAFF	TGTGCCATCAGTGAGTCTCGGGGTCTAGTCACTGAAGCTTTCTTT
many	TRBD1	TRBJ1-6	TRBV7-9	CASSSGGGWSPLHF	TGTGCCAGCAGCTCAGGGGGAGGTTGGTCACCCCTCCACTTT
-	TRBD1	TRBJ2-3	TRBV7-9	CASSLDRGRDTQYF	TGTGCCAGCAGCTTAGACAGGGGTAGGGATACGCAGTATTTT
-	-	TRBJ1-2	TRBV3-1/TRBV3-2	CASSPSTGGSGYTF	TGTGCCAGCAGCCCATCGACGGGGGGCTCTGGCTACACCTTC
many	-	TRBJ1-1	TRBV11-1	CASSSRRLDTEAFF	TGTGCCAGCAGCTCACGGCGTCTTGACACTGAAGCTTTCTTT
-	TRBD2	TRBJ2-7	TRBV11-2	CASSLLPGTTIYEQYF	TGTGCCAGCAGCTTGCTTCCCGGGACTACTATTTACGAGCAGTACTTC
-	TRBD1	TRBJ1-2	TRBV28	CATLTGKIDGYTF	TGTGCCACCTTGACAGGGAAAATCGATGGCTACACCTTC
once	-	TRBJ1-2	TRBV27	CASRTGHYGYTF	TGTGCCAGCAGGACAGGCCACTATGGCTACACCTTC
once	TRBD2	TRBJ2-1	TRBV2	CASSYGTSNHEQFF	TGTGCCAGCTCGTACGGGACTAGTAACCATGAGCAGTTCTTC
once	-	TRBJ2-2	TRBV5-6	CASSFGAGELFF	TGTGCCAGCAGCTTCGGGGCCGGGGAGCTGTTTTTT
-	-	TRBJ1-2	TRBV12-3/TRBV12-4	CASSGWGAVGYTF	TGTGCCAGCAGTGGGTGGGGGGCGGTGGGCTACACCTTC
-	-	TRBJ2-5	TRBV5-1	CASSLAGGIQETQYF	TGCGCCAGCAGCTTGGCAGGGGGGATTCAAGAGACCCAGTACTTC
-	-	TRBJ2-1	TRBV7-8	CASSSRLDPSLYNEQFF	TGTGCCAGCAGCTCGCGACTAGATCCGTCCCTCTACAATGAGCAGTTCTTC
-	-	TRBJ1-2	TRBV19	CASSTLSLANYGYTF	TGTGCCAGTAGTACACTAAGCCTAGCTAACTATGGCTACACCTTC
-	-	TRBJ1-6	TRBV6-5	CASRSRSDSPLHF	TGTGCCAGCAGGTCTCGGTCGGATTCACCCCTCCACTTT
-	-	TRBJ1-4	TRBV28	CASSLGRLEKLFF	TGTGCCAGCAGTTTGGGACGGTTAGAAAAACTGTTTTTT
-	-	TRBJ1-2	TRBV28	CASSLTDLGYTF	TGTGCCAGCAGTTTGACCGACCTCGGCTACACCTTC
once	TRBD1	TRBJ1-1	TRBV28	CASSLGQLNTEAFF	TGTGCCAGCAGTTTGGGACAGTTGAACACTGAAGCTTTCTTT